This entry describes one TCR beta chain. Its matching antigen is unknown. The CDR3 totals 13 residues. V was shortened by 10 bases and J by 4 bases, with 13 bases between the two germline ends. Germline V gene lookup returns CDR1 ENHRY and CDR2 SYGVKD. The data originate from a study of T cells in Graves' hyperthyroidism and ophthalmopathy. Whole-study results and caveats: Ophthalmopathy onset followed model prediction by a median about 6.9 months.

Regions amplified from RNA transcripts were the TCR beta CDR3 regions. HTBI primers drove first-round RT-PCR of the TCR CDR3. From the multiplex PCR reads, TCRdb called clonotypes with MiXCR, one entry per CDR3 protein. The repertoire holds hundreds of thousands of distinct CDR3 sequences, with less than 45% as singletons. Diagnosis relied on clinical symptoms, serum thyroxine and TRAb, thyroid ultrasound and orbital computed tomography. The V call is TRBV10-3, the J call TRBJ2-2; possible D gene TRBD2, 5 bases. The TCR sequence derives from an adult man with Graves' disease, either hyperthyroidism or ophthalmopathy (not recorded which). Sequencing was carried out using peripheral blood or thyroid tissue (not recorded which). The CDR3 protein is CANRSLATGELFF. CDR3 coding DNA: TGTGCCAACAGATCCCTAGCCACCGGGGAGCTGTTTTTT.